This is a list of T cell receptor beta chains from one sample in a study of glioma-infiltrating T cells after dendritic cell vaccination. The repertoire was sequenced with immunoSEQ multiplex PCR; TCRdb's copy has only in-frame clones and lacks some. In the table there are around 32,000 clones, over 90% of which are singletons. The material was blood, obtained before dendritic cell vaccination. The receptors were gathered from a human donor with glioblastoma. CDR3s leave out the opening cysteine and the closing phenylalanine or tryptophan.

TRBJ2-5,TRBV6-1,ASSGANPKQY
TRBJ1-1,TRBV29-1,SAPSWTAHEAF
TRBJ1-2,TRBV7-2,ASSLGQGANYGYT
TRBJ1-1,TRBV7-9,ASSHRDTLYTEAF
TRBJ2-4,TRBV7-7,ASSLGSGDGERAKNIQY
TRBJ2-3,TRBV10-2,ASSESGTSGRTDTQY
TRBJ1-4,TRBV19,ASSPRREEKLF
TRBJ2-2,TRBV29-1,SARSGGGTSGELF
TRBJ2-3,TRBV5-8,ASSFFGDSTDTQY
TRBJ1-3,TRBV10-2,ASSEQGPGNTIY
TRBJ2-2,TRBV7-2,ASSPRVGRTGELF